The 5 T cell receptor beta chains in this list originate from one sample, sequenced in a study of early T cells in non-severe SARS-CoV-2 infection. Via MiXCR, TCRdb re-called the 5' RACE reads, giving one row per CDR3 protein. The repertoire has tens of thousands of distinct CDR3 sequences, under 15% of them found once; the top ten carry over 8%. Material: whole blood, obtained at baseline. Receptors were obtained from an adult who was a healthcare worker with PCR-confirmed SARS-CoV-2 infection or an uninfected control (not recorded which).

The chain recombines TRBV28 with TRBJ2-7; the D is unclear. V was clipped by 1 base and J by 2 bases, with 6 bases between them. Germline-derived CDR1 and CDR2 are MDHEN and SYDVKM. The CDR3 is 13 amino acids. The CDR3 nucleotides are TGTGCCAGCAGTTTATTCGGGCCCTACGAGCAGTACTTC. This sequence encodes CASSLFGPYEQYF.

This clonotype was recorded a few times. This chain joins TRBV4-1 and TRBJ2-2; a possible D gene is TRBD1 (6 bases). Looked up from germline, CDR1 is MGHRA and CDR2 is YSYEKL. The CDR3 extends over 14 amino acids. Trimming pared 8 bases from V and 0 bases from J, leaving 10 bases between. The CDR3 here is CASDRQPNTGELFF. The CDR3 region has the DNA TGCGCCAGCGACAGGCAACCGAACACCGGGGAGCTGTTTTTT.

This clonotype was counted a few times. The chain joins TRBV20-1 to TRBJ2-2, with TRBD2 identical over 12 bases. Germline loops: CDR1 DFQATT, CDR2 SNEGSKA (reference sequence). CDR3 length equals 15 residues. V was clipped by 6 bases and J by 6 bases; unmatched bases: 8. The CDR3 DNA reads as TGCAGTGCGCAGACTAGCGGGGGCCTACCCGGGGAGCTGTTTTTT. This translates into CSAQTSGGLPGELFF.

The CDR3 DNA sequence: TGCGCCAGCAGCTTGGACGCGGGGGTCGTTGAAGCTTTCTTT. This sequence encodes CASSLDAGVVEAFF. V gene TRBV5-1 combines with J gene TRBJ1-1; TRBD1 might be the D (5 bases). CDR3 length: 14 residues. Looked up from germline, CDR1 is SGHRS and CDR2 is YFSETQ. The germline V and J ends were trimmed by 0 bases and 7 bases, with 13 bases remaining between them.

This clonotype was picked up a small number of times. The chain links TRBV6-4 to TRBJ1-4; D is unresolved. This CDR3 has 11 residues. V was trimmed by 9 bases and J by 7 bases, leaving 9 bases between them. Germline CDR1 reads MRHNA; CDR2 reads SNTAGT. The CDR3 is CASYTGEKLFF. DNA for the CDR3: TGTGCCAGTTATACCGGTGAAAAACTGTTTTTT.